This record concerns one TCR beta chain sequence. What it binds is unknown. Using immunoSEQ multiplex PCR, the repertoire was profiled, and TCRdb retains in-frame clones only, with some absent. The sample carries around 140,000 clones, 70% to 90% recorded once. This record belongs to a study of T cell responses to AZD1222 COVID-19 vaccine. Study context: Analyses pooled second doses at about 4 or about 12 weeks.

The CDR3 is 14 amino acids. Germline V gives CDR1 SNHLY, CDR2 FYNNEI. The V segment lost 4 bases and the J segment 5 bases; nucleotides outside the gene matches: 4. Study-level results: There were mostly white British donors and more females than males, and clonal diversity was possibly underestimated. There were repertoire samples only from the period after the peak T cell response. Across the whole spike, CD4 TCRs peaked at regions 160-218 and 743-854.

The chain recombines TRBV2 with TRBJ2-2; 7 bases align to TRBD2. The specimen was peripheral blood, collected on day 0 of AZD1222 vaccination. This clonotype originated in an adult in good health. The CDR3 DNA reads as TGTGCCAGCAGTGGCGGGAGCGGAACCGGGGAGCTGTTTTTT. Protein sequence: CASSGGSGTGELFF.